This TCR beta chain was identified during a study of shared clonotypes between healthy human individuals. Only CD45RO-negative cells positively selected for CCR7 counted as naive CD8 cells, so terminally differentiated effector memory CD45RA+ cells were excluded. Assay used: immunoSEQ multiplex PCR; TCRdb lists only in-frame clones, some missing. The sample carries 2 million or so clones, about 95% recorded once. Study conclusions and caveats: Researchers found naive subsets generally carried larger estimated richness than memory subsets.

A note on this clone: Its cognate antigen is unknown.

The ends lost 1 base at V and 5 bases at J; junction bases unmatched: 6. The germline gives CDR1 LGHNA, CDR2 YSLEER. The CDR3 is made up of 15 amino acids. Sequenced material: naive CD8+ T cells sorted from blood. The source is a man aged 18-30 years in good health. This chain uses TRBV4-3 with TRBJ2-7; 9 bases fit TRBD2. The CDR3 DNA follows: TGCGCCAGCAGCCAAGTCCTAGCGGGGCGGGACGAGCAGTACTTC. Its translation: CASSQVLAGRDEQYF.